This T cell receptor beta chain was profiled in a study of blood T cell repertoires in COVID-19. Study background: COVID-19 samples, acute and convalescent, were from the United States, Italy and Spain. In each case, the material was cDNA or gDNA derived from T cells, B-cell-depleted T cells, or PBMCs.

Per the study methods: Using reference gene primer amplification, nucleated cell counts were estimated. Only in-frame clones appear in the TCRdb table, and some are missing; sequencing was by immunoSEQ multiplex PCR. The V and J calls and the clone size are those of that table, but D and trimming were determined from the DNA. The sample records approximately 120,000 clones, nearly 85% being singletons. The TCR comes from a woman aged 50 to 60 with acute or convalescent COVID-19. Input material: peripheral blood.

The CDR3 sequence: CASSLGTGWEETQYF. CDR3 DNA: TGTGCCAGCAGCTTAGGGACAGGTTGGGAAGAGACCCAGTACTTC. The genes are TRBV7-3 and TRBJ2-5; 8 positions agree with TRBD1. CDR3 size: 15 residues. With 2 bases clipped from V and 3 bases from J, the junction kept 5 bases outside the gene matches. Germline CDR1 and CDR2: SGHTA and FQGTGA.